Each of the 28 T cell receptor beta chains below was sequenced from the same sample in a study of beta chain features in type 1 diabetes. The entirety of the isolated RNA underwent reverse transcription, so expressed TCRB transcripts were sequenced. Sequenced by immunoSEQ multiplex PCR; TCRdb stores in-frame clones only, minus some. Of around 190,000 clones in the sample, about an eighth were seen once. The sample taken for sequencing was central memory CD4+ T cells from blood. Every receptor here comes from a young woman in good health.

A few counts support this clone. The rearrangement joins TRBV18 to TRBJ2-3; the D is unclear. V shed 3 bases and J shed 6 bases, with 7 bases lying between them. The germline V gene encodes CDR1 KGHSH and CDR2 LQKENI. The CDR3 runs 12 residues. The CDR3: CASSPPSDTQYF. For the CDR3, the DNA is TGTGCCAGCTCACCCCCTTCGGATACGCAGTATTTT. The full variable domain, with the rest looked up from reference TRBV18 and TRBJ2-3, is NAGVMQNPRHLVRRRGQEARLRCSPMKGHSHVYWYRQLPEEGLKFMVYLQKENIIDESGMPKERFSAEFPKEGPSILRIQQVVRGDSAAYFCASSPPSDTQYFGPGTRLTVL.

This clone has more than one count but fewer than ten. The chain is built from TRBV28 and TRBJ2-3, with 14 bases matching TRBD2. V lost 3 bases and J lost 1; bases outside the gene matches: 15. The CDR3 is made up of 21 amino acids. CDR1 is MDHEN and CDR2 is SYDVKM in the germline V gene. CDR3 in DNA: TGTGCCAGCAGTTTTGTGCAGGGACAAGGACTAGCGGGAGGAGGCACAGATACGCAGTATTTT. Amino acid sequence: CASSFVQGQGLAGGGTDTQYF.

The chain has TRBV29-1 and TRBJ1-1; no clear D gene. Trimming took off 3 bases at V and 1 base at J, with 15 bases between the two ends. The CDR3 extends over 15 amino acids. The germline gives CDR1 SQVTM, CDR2 ANQGSEA. CDR3: CSVERTLASNTEAFF. The CDR3, as DNA: TGCAGCGTTGAGAGAACCCTCGCATCGAACACTGAAGCTTTCTTT.

Points on this clone: Other DNA sequences in the sample encode the same CDR3. The chain employs TRBV9 and TRBJ1-1, with D perhaps TRBD1 (5 bases). Trimming removed 1 base from V and 1 base from J, with 5 bases in between. Germline CDR1 and CDR2: SGDLS and YYNGEE. CDR3 length: 13 amino acids. For the CDR3, the DNA is TGTGCCAGCAGCGTACAGGGGAACACTGAAGCTTTCTTT. Amino acid sequence: CASSVQGNTEAFF.

This clone has at least ten counts. V is TRBV7-2 and J is TRBJ2-1; 8 positions agree with TRBD2. Germline V gene lookup returns CDR1 SGHTA and CDR2 FQGNSA. J gave up 2 bases and V 1 base, and 4 bases lay outside the gene matches. The CDR3 is made up of 16 amino acids. DNA for the CDR3: TGTGCCAGCAGCTTAGATCCAGCGGGAGCCTACAATGAGCAGTTCTTC. Amino acids: CASSLDPAGAYNEQFF.

This chain uses TRBV5-1 with TRBJ2-1; D perhaps matches TRBD1 (5 bases). Per germline, CDR1 SGHRS and CDR2 YFSETQ. The CDR3 has 15 amino acids. Trimming pared 5 bases from V and 0 bases from J, leaving 12 bases between. The CDR3 loop is CASRLQVSSYNEQFF. For the CDR3, the DNA is TGCGCCAGCAGGTTACAGGTGAGCTCCTACAATGAGCAGTTCTTC.

This clone was picked up a small number of times. The V and J genes are TRBV7-2 and TRBJ1-1; D perhaps matches TRBD1 (5 bases). The germline CDR1 and CDR2 sequences are SGHTA and FQGNSA. Trimming pared 3 bases from V and 3 bases from J, leaving 11 bases between. This CDR3 contains 14 residues. CDR3 loop: CASSFDSRDTEAFF. The DNA of the CDR3 is TGTGCCAGCAGCTTCGACAGCCGCGACACTGAAGCTTTCTTT.

The CDR3 DNA reads TGTGCCAGCTCACCTCAATCTTCTAGCGGATACAATGAGCAGTTCTTC. Amino acid sequence: CASSPQSSSGYNEQFF. The chain uses TRBV18 and TRBJ2-1, with TRBD2 matching over 7 bases. There are 16 residues in the CDR3. From germline, CDR1 is KGHSH and CDR2 LQKENI. V dropped 3 bases and J dropped 4; count of bases not matched to a gene: 9.

The genes are TRBV6-5 and TRBJ1-1; possibly TRBD1 for D (5 bases). The CDR3 consists of 14 residues. Trimming pared 5 bases from V and 1 base from J, leaving 11 bases between. The germline V gene encodes CDR1 MNHEY and CDR2 SVGAGI. The CDR3: CASSGGAPNTEAFF. The CDR3 coding sequence is TGTGCCAGCAGTGGAGGGGCGCCGAACACTGAAGCTTTCTTT.

This clone was seen only a few times. J is TRBJ2-5 and V is TRBV4-2; D might be TRBD2 (5 bases). The CDR3 loop spans 15 amino acids. Germline V gene sequence: CDR1 LGHNA, CDR2 YNFKEQ. Deletions cut 8 bases from V and 1 base from J, with 17 bases between. Here the CDR3 DNA reads TGTGCCAGCCAATCCGTCCCGGGGATCCAAGAGACCCAGTACTTC. Encoded protein: CASQSVPGIQETQYF.

The chain employs TRBV5-1 and TRBJ1-1; 8 bases match TRBD1. Germline-derived CDR1 and CDR2 are SGHRS and YFSETQ. CDR3 length: 14 amino acids. Losses at the gene ends were 4 bases for V and 6 bases for J; bases not matched to a gene: 8. The DNA of the CDR3 is TGCGCCAGCAGCACCGGGGACAGGTTGGCTGAAGCTTTCTTT. It is translated as CASSTGDRLAEAFF.

This clone was counted a few times. This chain connects TRBV30 to TRBJ1-4; 8 bases are shared with TRBD1. Unmatched junction bases numbered 7, after V lost 3 bases and J lost 4 bases. The CDR3 has 15 amino acids. Germline values: CDR1 GTSNPN, CDR2 SVGIG (reference sequence). The CDR3 DNA follows: TGTGCCTGGAGCCCCGGACAGGGCTATAATGAAAAACTGTTTTTT. Translating gives CAWSPGQGYNEKLFF.

CDR3 bases: TGTGCCAGCTCACCAGGGGTGGAGCAGGACTGCTACTTC. The encoded protein is CASSPGVEQDCYF. The V gene is TRBV18, the J gene TRBJ2-5, with D possibly matching TRBD2 (5 bases). The germline V gene encodes CDR1 KGHSH and CDR2 LQKENI. The CDR3 has 13 residues. V gave up 2 bases and J gave up 14 bases, with 18 bases separating them. Variable domain in full (rest from reference TRBV18 and TRBJ2-5): NAGVMQNPRHLVRRRGQEARLRCSPMKGHSHVYWYRQLPEEGLKFMVYLQKENIIDESGMPKERFSAEFPKEGPSILRIQQVVRGDSAAYFCASSPGVEQDCYFGPGTRLLVL.

The genes are TRBV6-5 and TRBJ2-7; 9 bases are shared with TRBD2. This CDR3 comprises 15 residues. Germline-derived CDR1 and CDR2 are MNHEY and SVGAGI. The junction had 14 bases not matched to a gene; V was cut back by 6 bases and J by 8 bases. The CDR3 loop is CASSRPGLAPAKQYF. The CDR3, as DNA: TGTGCCAGCAGCCGCCCGGGACTAGCTCCAGCCAAGCAGTACTTC.

The rearrangement uses TRBV2 and TRBJ1-5, with a tentative D call TRBD1 (6 bases). The CDR3 is made up of 15 amino acids. V gave up 4 bases and J gave up 2 bases, with 12 bases separating them. Germline CDR1 reads SNHLY; CDR2 reads FYNNEI. The CDR3 coding sequence is TGTGCCAGCAGTGCAAGGGCAGGGGGCAATCAGCCCCAGCATTTT. Amino acid sequence: CASSARAGGNQPQHF.

The rearrangement joins TRBV5-1 to TRBJ2-1; 13 bases are shared with TRBD2. The CDR3 covers 17 residues. Unmatched junction bases numbered 5, after V lost 1 base and J lost 4 bases. CDR1 is SGHRS, CDR2 YFSETQ, per germline. The CDR3 DNA reads TGCGCCAGCAGCTTGTGGGGGACTAGCGGGGTTTACAATGAGCAGTTCTTC. As protein: CASSLWGTSGVYNEQFF.

This chain links TRBV6-1 with TRBJ2-5, with a possible D match to TRBD2 (6 bases). The V end was cut by 5 bases, the J end by 7 bases, with 14 bases between. CDR1 and CDR2 (germline): MNHNS, SASEGT. CDR3 length: 13 amino acids. In DNA form, the CDR3 reads TGTGCCAGCAGTCGAGGGAGGTCAGGGACCCAGTACTTC. Protein product: CASSRGRSGTQYF.

The V gene is TRBV30, the J gene TRBJ2-5; 9 positions match TRBD1. With V trimmed by 3 bases and J by 5 bases, 7 bases remained unmatched. Looked up from germline, CDR1 is GTSNPN and CDR2 is SVGIG (reference sequence). The CDR3 totals 14 residues. The CDR3 here is CAWRSGTGTETQYF. CDR3 nucleotide sequence: TGTGCCTGGAGGTCCGGGACAGGGACCGAGACCCAGTACTTC.

This clone came up a few times. The gene calls are TRBV9 and TRBJ1-2; D is possibly TRBD1 (5 bases). The germline CDR1 and CDR2 sequences are SGDLS and YYNGEE. CDR3 length equals 13 residues. The V end lost 0 bases, the J end lost 6 bases, and 9 bases lay between the germline ends. The CDR3 nucleotides read TGTGCCAGCAGCGTAGTTAGGGGCGATGGCTACACCTTC. It encodes CASSVVRGDGYTF.

This clone was seen a few times. The chain carries TRBV7-2 and TRBJ2-7; 10 bases are shared with TRBD1. The CDR3 is 15 amino acids. V shed 5 bases and J 3 bases; nucleotides not matched to a gene: 7. Germline values: CDR1 SGHTA, CDR2 FQGNSA. The CDR3 sequence is CASSLPGQGIYEQYF. The CDR3 DNA is TGTGCCAGCAGCCTGCCGGGACAGGGGATCTACGAGCAGTACTTC.

This clone occurred a few times. The chain is built from TRBV7-9 and TRBJ1-2; 11 positions agree with TRBD1. CDR1 and CDR2 (germline): SEHNR, FQNEAQ (reference sequence). V shed 1 base, J shed 5 bases, and the junction held 6 bases outside the gene matches. CDR3 length equals 16 residues. The CDR3, as DNA: TGTGCCAGCAGCTTAGACCCCGGACAGGGGGCTTATGGCTACACCTTC. As protein: CASSLDPGQGAYGYTF. The full variable domain, with the rest looked up from reference TRBV7-9 and TRBJ1-2, is DTGVSQNPRHKITKRGQNVTFRCDPISEHNRLYWYRQTLGQGPEFLTYFQNEAQLEKSRLLSDRFSAERPKGSFSTLEIQRTEQGDSAMYLCASSLDPGQGAYGYTFGSGTRLTVV.

The chain recombines TRBV15 with TRBJ2-4, with TRBD1 matching 7 bases. CDR3 length: 16 amino acids. From germline, CDR1 is LNHNV and CDR2 YYDKDF (reference sequence). The junction had 5 bases not matched to a gene; V was cut back by 0 bases and J by 3 bases. CDR3 nucleotides: TGTGCCACCAGCAGAGATCCGGGACAGATCAAAAACATTCAGTACTTC. This gives the protein CATSRDPGQIKNIQYF.

J is TRBJ2-3 and V is TRBV7-2, with TRBD2 matching over 10 bases. This CDR3 has 15 amino acids. Germline-derived CDR1 and CDR2 are SGHTA and FQGNSA. The V gene end was trimmed by 4 bases and the J gene end by 4 bases; junction bases not matched to a gene: 5. The CDR3 DNA follows: TGTGCCAGCAGCTCCCGACTAGCGGGCTCAGATACGCAGTATTTT. Translating gives CASSSRLAGSDTQYF.

V usage is TRBV2 and J usage is TRBJ1-1, with D possibly TRBD1 on 5 matching bases. V lost 7 bases, J lost 1 base, and 13 bases lay in between. This CDR3 region has 14 residues. Germline CDR1 reads SNHLY; CDR2 reads FYNNEI. The CDR3 spells CASTRTWENTEAFF. The DNA for the CDR3 is TGTGCCAGCACCAGGACATGGGAGAACACTGAAGCTTTCTTT.

This clone showed up just a few times. V is TRBV4-2 and J is TRBJ2-6; maybe TRBD1 (8 bases). Germline V gene lookup returns CDR1 LGHNA and CDR2 YNFKEQ. Trimming left V 1 base short and J 6 bases short, with 16 bases between. The CDR3 length is 17 residues. CDR3 sequence reads: CASSQGQTGGVANVLTF. CDR3 nucleotide sequence: TGTGCCAGCAGCCAAGGACAAACAGGGGGGGTGGCCAACGTCCTGACTTTC.

This clone was seen a few times. Because the CDR3's place on the DNA is in doubt, the DNA is left out and the CDR3 is given as listed by TCRdb. The genes are TRBV5-1 and TRBJ2-1; the DNA was not used to check the table's D call, TRBD1. Germline V lookup: CDR1 SGHRS, CDR2 YFSETQ. The length of the CDR3 is 14 amino acids, counting both ends. The chain's CDR3 is CASRDSSSGNEQFF.

The chain joins TRBV2 to TRBJ2-1; D ambiguous. CDR1 is SNHLY and CDR2 is FYNNEI in the germline V gene. The CDR3 sequence is 13 residues long. Trimming cost V 6 bases and J 0 bases, with 6 bases left between them. CDR3 loop: CASRRDSYNEQFF. In DNA, the CDR3 is TGTGCCAGCAGGCGTGACTCCTACAATGAGCAGTTCTTC.

The chain combines TRBV25-1 with TRBJ2-7; tentatively, D is TRBD1 (5 bases). V shed 5 bases and J shed 6 bases, with 14 bases lying between them. Germline V gives CDR1 MGHDK, CDR2 SYGVNS. CDR3 size: 13 residues. As DNA, the CDR3 is TGTGCCAGCAGTTCCGTCGGGCAGGGCGAGCAGTACTTC. Amino acids: CASSSVGQGEQYF.